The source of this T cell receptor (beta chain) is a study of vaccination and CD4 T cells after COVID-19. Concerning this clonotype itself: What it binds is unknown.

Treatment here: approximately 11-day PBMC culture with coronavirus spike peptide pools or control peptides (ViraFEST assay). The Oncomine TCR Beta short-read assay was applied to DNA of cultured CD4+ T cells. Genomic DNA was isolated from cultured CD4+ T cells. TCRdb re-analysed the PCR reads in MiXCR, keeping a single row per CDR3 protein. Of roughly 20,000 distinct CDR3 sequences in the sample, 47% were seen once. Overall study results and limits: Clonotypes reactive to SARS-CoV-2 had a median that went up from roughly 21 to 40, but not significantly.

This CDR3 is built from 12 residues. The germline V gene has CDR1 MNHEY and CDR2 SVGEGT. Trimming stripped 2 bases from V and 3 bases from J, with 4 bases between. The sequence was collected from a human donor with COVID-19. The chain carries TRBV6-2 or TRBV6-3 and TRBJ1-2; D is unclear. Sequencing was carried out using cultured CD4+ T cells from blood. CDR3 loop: CASSYRDYGYTF. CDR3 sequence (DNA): TGTGCCAGCAGTTACCGGGACTATGGCTACACCTTC.